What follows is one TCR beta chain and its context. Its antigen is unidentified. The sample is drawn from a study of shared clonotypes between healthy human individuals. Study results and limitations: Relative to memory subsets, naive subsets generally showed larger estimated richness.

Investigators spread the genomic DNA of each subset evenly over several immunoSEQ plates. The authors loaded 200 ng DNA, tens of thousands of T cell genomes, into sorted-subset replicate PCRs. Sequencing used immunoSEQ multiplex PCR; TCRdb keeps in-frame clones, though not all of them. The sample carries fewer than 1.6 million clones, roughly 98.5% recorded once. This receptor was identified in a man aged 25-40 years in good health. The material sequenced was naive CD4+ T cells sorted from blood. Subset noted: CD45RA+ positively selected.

The CDR3 nucleotides read TGTGCCAGCTCTAGGACAGGGGGTGACTATGGCTACACCTTC. This encodes CASSRTGGDYGYTF. This chain links TRBV18 with TRBJ1-2; 10 bases match TRBD1. Germline values: CDR1 KGHSH, CDR2 LQKENI. With V trimmed by 6 bases and J by 3 bases, 4 bases remained unmatched. The CDR3 covers 14 residues.